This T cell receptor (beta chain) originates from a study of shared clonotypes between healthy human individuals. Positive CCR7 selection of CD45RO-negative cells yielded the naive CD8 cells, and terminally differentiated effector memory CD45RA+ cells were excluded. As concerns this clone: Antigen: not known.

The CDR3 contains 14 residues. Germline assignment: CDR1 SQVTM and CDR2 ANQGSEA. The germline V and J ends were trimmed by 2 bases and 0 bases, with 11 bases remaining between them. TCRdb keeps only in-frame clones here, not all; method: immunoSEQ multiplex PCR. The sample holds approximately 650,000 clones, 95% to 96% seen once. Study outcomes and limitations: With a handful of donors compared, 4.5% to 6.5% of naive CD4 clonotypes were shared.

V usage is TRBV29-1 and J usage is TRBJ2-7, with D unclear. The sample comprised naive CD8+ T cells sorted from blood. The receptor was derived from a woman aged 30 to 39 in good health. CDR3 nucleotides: TGCAGCGTTGAATTTCCTGATGGCTCCTACGAGCAGTACTTC. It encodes CSVEFPDGSYEQYF.